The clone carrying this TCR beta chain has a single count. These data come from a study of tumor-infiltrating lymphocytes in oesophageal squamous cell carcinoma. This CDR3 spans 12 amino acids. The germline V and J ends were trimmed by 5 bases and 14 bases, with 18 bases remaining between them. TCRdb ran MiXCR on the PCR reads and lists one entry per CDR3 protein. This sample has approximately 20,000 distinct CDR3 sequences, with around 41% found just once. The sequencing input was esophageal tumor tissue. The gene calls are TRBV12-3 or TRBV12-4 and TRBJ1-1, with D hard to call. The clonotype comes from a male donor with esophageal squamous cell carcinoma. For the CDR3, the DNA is TGTGCCAGCAGTCGAGACAATTCCCGTCGCTTCTTT. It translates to CASSRDNSRRFF.